This T cell receptor beta chain was captured by sequencing in a study of blood T cell repertoires in COVID-19 (dated by TCRdb to 2018 to 2021). Looking at the study overall: Samples from collaborators originated in the United States, Italy and Spain and spanned both the acute and convalescent phases of COVID-19. The prospective study material was composed of cDNA or gDNA derived from T cells, B-cell-depleted T cells, or PBMCs. Deeply sampled blood TCRbeta repertoires from subjects exposed to, actively infected with, or recovered from COVID-19 were included in the dataset. The repertoires were released in a freely available public database intended as a resource for research on the immune response to SARS-CoV-2. Samples came from the ongoing ImmuneRACE study (first 160 participants) plus 1,254 subjects from 6 global collaborators. Nearly every sample came with metadata listing a de-identified subject ID, COVID-19 status, age in years and sex. Where HLA class I and class II types were available, the types were taken from metadata supplied by the sample provider, not from assay-based typing. Study-wide conclusions, independent of this receptor: The quantity of clinical and demographic metadata differed by source and by participant and was supplied without curation.

Including cysteine and phenylalanine, the CDR3 has 14 amino acids. The read is trimmed to its CDR3 DNA, 42 bases read in frame from base 1. V ends up 7 bases short and J 1 base short, with an unmatched junction base count of 6. In the germline V gene, CDR1 corresponds to SGHRS and CDR2 to YFSETQ. TCRbeta CDR3 regions were amplified from genomic DNA using the immunoSEQ Assay, a bias-controlled multiplex PCR. Turning to the authors' computational methods: Within the assay, amplification of reference gene primers was used to estimate how many nucleated cells each sample contained. To quantify the absolute abundance of each unique TCRbeta CDR3 rearrangement, sequence reads were collapsed and filtered. For each sample, productive Simpson clonality was calculated as the square root of Simpson's diversity index across productive rearrangements. The immuneACCESS repertoire file appears here via TCRdb, limited to in-frame rearrangements. These files lack a portion of the clones; in checked studies, under half of the deficit traces to unresolved V genes, and the cause of the others is not known. V, J and clone size are taken as reported in that table, and D and trimming were inferred from the DNA itself. The sample has roughly 140,000 clones on record, about 80% of them singletons. Roughly 0.58% of the sample is taken by the ten largest.

With respect to this clone: There is no known antigen for this receptor. Base qualities are not provided; no much larger clone lies one nucleotide away.

The collaborating institutions used their own protocols to collect whole blood in K2EDTA tubes. For TCRbeta analysis, collaborator samples were shipped as frozen whole blood, as isolated PBMCs, or as DNA extracted from either sample type. Sequences were obtained from peripheral blood. The sequence was obtained from a man aged 55 to 70 with acute or convalescent COVID-19. This sequence uses TRBV5-1 and TRBJ2-5, and 8 bases in between align with TRBD2. The CDR3 region reads CASGISGVQETQYF. The DNA is as follows: TGCGCCAGCGGTATTAGCGGGGTCCAAGAGACCCAGTACTTC.